The clone carrying this T cell receptor beta chain was counted a few times. Its antigen is as yet unknown. Germline loops: CDR1 DFQATT, CDR2 SNEGSKA (reference sequence). The V end was cut by 6 bases, the J end by 7 bases, with 10 bases between. CDR3 length: 11 residues. A second roughly 6 to 12 cycle PCR used barcoded and J-beta primers. MiXCR, run by TCRdb on the 5' RACE reads, gives a single entry per CDR3 protein. Among roughly 2 million distinct CDR3 sequences, about 50% were seen once, and the ten largest hold roughly 2%. The data stem from a study of blood T cells in healthy people across ages. About the study: Template switching caught about one barcoded beta molecule for each two T cells.

Study-level points and caveats: CMV infection status of these donors was not known.

This sequence was found in a woman aged 40 to 50 in good health. V gene TRBV20-1 combines with J gene TRBJ2-4; tentatively, D is TRBD2 (5 bases). The sample consisted of blood. CDR3 in amino acids: CSARAPNIQYF. CDR3 sequence (DNA): TGCAGTGCGAGGGCCCCTAACATTCAGTACTTC.